The source of this TCR beta chain is a study of cytomegalovirus exposure and HLA in healthy donors. V lost 5 bases to trimming and J lost 5 bases; unmatched junction nucleotides: 11. There are 15 residues in the CDR3. Germline-derived CDR1 and CDR2 are MNHEY and SVGAGI. 13 Jbeta primers and 60 Vbeta primers were used for the PCR. Only in-frame clones appear in the TCRdb table, and some are missing; sequencing was by immunoSEQ multiplex PCR. The table lists 150,000 to 200,000 clones, around 84% of them singletons. The sequenced material came from PBMCs. The chain is built from TRBV6-5 and TRBJ2-5; 7 bases are a match to TRBD2. The TCR comes from a man aged 45-65 years in good health and CMV-seropositive. CDR3 residues: CASSALTSDVETQYF. CDR3 nucleotide sequence: TGTGCCAGCAGTGCCCTAACTAGCGATGTTGAGACCCAGTACTTC.